Below, 20 T cell receptor beta chains from the same sample are listed, as sequenced in a study of metastatic and nonmetastatic thyroid tumors. TCRdb reassembled clones from the PCR reads with MiXCR. The data show about 9,000 clones, 14% to 15% seen once. No treatment of any kind had been given to any patient before thyroid surgery. Sequences were obtained from blood. These receptors were collected from a female donor with papillary thyroid cancer or a benign thyroid nodule (not recorded which). Some clones in this sample may be carry-over from other donors' samples.

The chain combines TRBV6-1 with TRBJ2-1; TRBD1 matches 11 bases. Losses at the gene ends were 4 bases for V and 14 bases for J; bases not matched to a gene: 4. This CDR3 has 12 residues. In germline, CDR1 is MNHNS, CDR2 SASEGT. The CDR3: CASSARDRGEFF. In nucleotides, the CDR3 is TGTGCCAGCAGTGCCCGGGACAGGGGGGAGTTCTTC.

Judged by abundance, this clone is medium-sized. This chain joins TRBV19 and TRBJ2-2, with D possibly TRBD1 on 6 matching bases. The ends were cut back, 4 bases at V and 5 bases at J, with 23 bases in the middle. CDR3 length equals 18 residues. Germline-derived CDR1 and CDR2 are LNHDA and SQIVND (reference sequence). The CDR3 bases are TGTGCCAGTAGTAGGATTCGGTTTGGGGGCGCCTCGACCGGGGAGCTGTTTTTT. It codes for CASSRIRFGGASTGELFF. Drawing the rest from reference TRBV19 and TRBJ2-2, the complete variable domain is DGGITQSPKYLFRKEGQNVTLSCEQNLNHDAMYWYRQDPGQGLRLIYYSQIVNDFQKGDIAEGYSVSREKKESFPLTVTSAQKNPTAFYLCASSRIRFGGASTGELFFGEGSRLTVL.

This clone was seen many times. This chain links TRBV4-3 with TRBJ1-1; D is uncertain. V lost 1 base to trimming and J lost 1 base, with 10 bases between them. The CDR3 loop spans 15 amino acids. Germline CDR1 reads LGHNA; CDR2 reads YSLEER. As DNA, the CDR3 is TGCGCCAGCAGCCAAGTCTCCGGAGCGAACACTGAAGCTTTCTTT. As protein: CASSQVSGANTEAFF.

The rearrangement links TRBV12-3 or TRBV12-4 to TRBJ2-7, with no clear D. CDR3 length: 11 residues. Between the trimmed V and J ends, which lost 3 bases and 6 bases, there was a span of 6 bases. The CDR3 DNA sequence: TGTGCCAGCAGTTTCCTGTGCGAGCAGTACTTC. Its translation: CASSFLCEQYF.

This clone is termed medium-sized (0.01 to 0.1%). The rearrangement uses TRBV6-1 and TRBJ1-1; 7 nucleotides match TRBD1. Germline lookup yields CDR1 MNHNS and CDR2 SASEGT. The CDR3 extends over 14 amino acids. The V gene end was trimmed by 2 bases and the J gene end by 9 bases; junction bases not matched to a gene: 9. CDR3 in DNA: TGTGCCAGCAGTGAATTAGGGGACAGAGACAAAGCTTTCTTT. Its translation is CASSELGDRDKAFF.

In this sample, this clone turned up many times. V is TRBV15 and J is TRBJ1-5, with D perhaps matching TRBD1 (5 bases). The V end was cut by 0 bases, the J end by 3 bases, with 9 bases between. Germline-derived CDR1 and CDR2 are LNHNV and YYDKDF (reference sequence). The CDR3 runs to 15 residues. CDR3 in amino acids: CATSREYGTNQPQHF. The CDR3 region has the DNA TGTGCCACCAGCAGAGAGTACGGGACCAATCAGCCCCAGCATTTT.

This clone counts as medium-sized. This chain uses TRBV6-1 with TRBJ1-1; possible D gene TRBD1, 5 bases. The CDR3 is 13 residues long. The V gene lost 6 bases and the J gene lost 3 bases, with 11 bases spanning the gap. CDR1 and CDR2 from the germline V gene are MNHNS and SASEGT. The CDR3 spells CASSPRVDTEAFF. DNA of the CDR3: TGTGCCAGCAGCCCCAGGGTTGACACTGAAGCTTTCTTT.

Comments on this clone: Possible read error: a much larger clone is one base away. The CDR3 bases are TGTGCCACCAGCATCCGGACAGGGCTAAGAGATACGAAGTATTTT. This encodes CATSIRTGLRDTKYF. The chain has TRBV15 and TRBJ2-3; 8 nucleotides align to TRBD1. Germline V gene data show CDR1 as LNHNV and CDR2 as YYDKDF (reference sequence). This CDR3 has 15 residues.

The J gene is TRBJ2-1, the V gene TRBV28; perhaps TRBD2 as D (6 bases). Germline CDR1 is MDHEN and CDR2 is SYDVKM. V was shortened by 7 bases and J by 4 bases, with 17 bases between the two germline ends. This CDR3 contains 15 residues. The CDR3 bases are TGTGCCAGCATTGTTAGCGGTAGCGCGTACAATGAGCAGTTCTTC. Encoded protein: CASIVSGSAYNEQFF.

The rearrangement joins TRBV19 to TRBJ2-7, with 13 nucleotides matching TRBD2. CDR3 length equals 16 residues. Germline V gives CDR1 LNHDA, CDR2 SQIVND (reference sequence). V trimming: 10 bases; J trimming: 4 bases; junction bases outside the gene matches: 13. This CDR3 is CAIWTSGSPRSYEQYF. CDR3 bases: TGTGCCATCTGGACTAGCGGGAGCCCCCGATCGTACGAGCAGTACTTC.

This clone has a single count. One base away lies a much larger clone, so this may be a sequencing read error. The gene calls are TRBV19 and TRBJ1-1; 9 nucleotides line up with TRBD1. V was clipped by 6 bases and J by 3 bases; unmatched bases: 14. The CDR3 spans 17 residues. Germline CDR1 LNHDA, CDR2 SQIVND (reference sequence). CDR3 residues: CASRHGGTGFGDTEAFF. CDR3 DNA: TGTGCCAGTAGACACGGGGGGACAGGGTTTGGGGACACTGAAGCTTTCTTT.

Turning to this clone: This may be a read error, as it is one base from a much larger clone. This sample includes further DNA sequences coding for the same CDR3. The J gene is TRBJ2-1, the V gene TRBV6-4; D call uncertain. Trimming removed 2 bases from V and 10 bases from J, with 12 bases in between. Germline-derived CDR1 and CDR2 are MRHNA and SNTAGT. The CDR3 runs 13 residues. Here the CDR3 DNA reads TGTGCCAGCAGTGACCGTCCAGCCGCAGAGCAGTTCTTC. This encodes CASSDRPAAEQFF.

In its sample, this clone is medium-sized. The rearrangement links TRBV28 to TRBJ2-3, with D maybe TRBD2 (6 bases). Germline-derived CDR1 and CDR2 are MDHEN and SYDVKM. With 9 bases removed from V and 11 bases from J, the gap between germline ends came to 21 bases. The CDR3 runs to 13 residues. CDR3 sequence: CASRDWDGVKQYF. Here the CDR3 DNA reads TGTGCCAGTCGGGACTGGGACGGGGTAAAGCAGTATTTT.

This clone was counted ten times or more. The rearrangement links TRBV11-1 to TRBJ1-1, with 7 nucleotides matching TRBD1. In germline, CDR1 is SGHAT, CDR2 FQDESV (reference sequence). The J segment lost 0 bases and the V segment lost 1 base, leaving 5 bases of the junction unmatched. This CDR3 spans 16 amino acids. In DNA form, the CDR3 reads TGTGCCAGCAGCTTAGGACAGGGAGGGATGAACACTGAAGCTTTCTTT. Translating gives CASSLGQGGMNTEAFF.

V gene TRBV20-1 combines with J gene TRBJ1-6, with 7 bases aligning to TRBD1. In germline, CDR1 is DFQATT, CDR2 SNEGSKA (reference sequence). Trimming removed 2 bases from V and 8 bases from J; junction bases left unmatched: 9. This CDR3 spans 15 amino acids. CDR3 nucleotides: TGCAGTGCTAGACAGGGGGTTAGTAACGATTCACCCCTCCACTTT. This encodes CSARQGVSNDSPLHF.

This clone was detected only a few times. This rearrangement joins TRBV13 to TRBJ1-2; TRBD1 matches 9 bases. In germline, CDR1 is PRHDT, CDR2 FYEKMQ (reference sequence). Trimming removed 4 bases from V and 7 bases from J; junction bases left unmatched: 10. There are 15 residues in the CDR3. This CDR3 reads CASSSRDRAPGGYTF. The CDR3 nucleotides are TGTGCCAGCAGCTCAAGGGACAGGGCCCCGGGTGGCTACACCTTC.

This clone was counted at least ten times. Additional DNA sequences in this sample encode the identical CDR3. The chain joins TRBV9 to TRBJ2-7; the match to TRBD1 covers 8 bases. CDR1 is SGDLS, CDR2 YYNGEE, per germline. With 3 bases clipped from V and 3 bases from J, the junction kept 20 bases outside the gene matches. The CDR3 spans 19 residues. The CDR3 nucleotides read TGTGCCAGCAGCGGCGGCGGACAGAGCGGTTACACAGGGGGCTACGAGCAGTACTTC. Translation gives CASSGGGQSGYTGGYEQYF.

This clone was observed a handful of times. One end of the junction does not line up with germline, which may come from a read error. The sample contains more than one DNA sequence encoding this CDR3. The CDR3 nucleotides read TGTGCCAGCGGGAGGAGAGGTGGCTACACCTTT. Amino acids: CASGRRGGYTF. V is TRBV27 and J is TRBJ1-2, with D hard to call. The CDR3 is 11 residues long. CDR1 is MNHEY and CDR2 is SMNVEV in the germline V gene (reference sequence).

The chain combines TRBV28 with TRBJ1-1; 8 bases fit TRBD1. CDR3 length equals 15 residues. Germline values: CDR1 MDHEN, CDR2 SYDVKM. Trimming cost V 5 bases and J 0 bases; bases outside gene matches: 5. The CDR3 DNA reads as TGTGCCAGCAGTAAGACAGGGGCGATGAACACTGAAGCTTTCTTT. It is translated as CASSKTGAMNTEAFF. Filled out from reference TRBV28 and TRBJ1-1, the complete variable domain reads DVKVTQSSRYLVKRTGEKVFLECVQDMDHENMFWYRQDPGLGLRLIYFSYDVKMKEKGDIPEGYSVSREKKERFSLILESASTNQTSMYLCASSKTGAMNTEAFFGQGTRLTVV.

In this sample, this clone is medium-sized. This chain uses TRBV6-1 with TRBJ2-1; 10 bases line up with TRBD1. From germline, CDR1 is MNHNS and CDR2 SASEGT. V shed 6 bases, J shed 6 bases, and the junction held 8 bases outside the gene matches. This CDR3 has 15 residues. The CDR3 spells CASRKGQGGLNEQFF. For the CDR3, the DNA is TGTGCCAGCAGAAAAGGACAGGGGGGACTCAATGAGCAGTTCTTC.